This entry is about one TCR beta chain. The record originates from a study of T-cell reconstitution after alpha-beta-depleted transplantation in children. The germline CDR1 and CDR2 sequences are SGHRS and YFSETQ. The J segment lost 5 bases and the V segment lost 4 bases, leaving 13 bases of the junction unmatched. The CDR3 contains 16 residues. Construction of the TCRbeta library involved unique molecular identifiers. Each CDR3 protein gets one entry after TCRdb re-called the PCR reads with MiXCR. The sample lists about 610,000 distinct CDR3 sequences; about 10% were seen once. The gene calls are TRBV5-1 and TRBJ2-7; 9 bases match TRBD1. This receptor was obtained from a human donor who donated a stem cell graft to a child with acute myeloid leukemia. This material consisted of PBMCs from the stem cell graft donor, taken from the stem cell graft. The CDR3 bases are TGCGCCAGCAGCCTTCCGGCTGGGACAGGGTCCGACGAGCAGTACTTC. Translated, it gives CASSLPAGTGSDEQYF.